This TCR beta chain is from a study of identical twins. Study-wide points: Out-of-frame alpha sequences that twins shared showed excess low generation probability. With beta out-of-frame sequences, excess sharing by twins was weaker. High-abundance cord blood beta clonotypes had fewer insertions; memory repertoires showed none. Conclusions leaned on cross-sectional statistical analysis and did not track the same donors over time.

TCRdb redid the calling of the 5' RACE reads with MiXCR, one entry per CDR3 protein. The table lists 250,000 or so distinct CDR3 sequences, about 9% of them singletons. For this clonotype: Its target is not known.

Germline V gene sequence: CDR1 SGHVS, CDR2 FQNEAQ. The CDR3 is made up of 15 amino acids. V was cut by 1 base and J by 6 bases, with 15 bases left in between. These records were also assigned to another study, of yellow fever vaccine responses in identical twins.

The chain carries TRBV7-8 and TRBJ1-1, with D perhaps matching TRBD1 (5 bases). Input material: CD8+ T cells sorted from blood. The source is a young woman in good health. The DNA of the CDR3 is TGTGCCAGCAGCTTAGTGCAGGCAGGGACCCCTGAAGCTTTCTTT. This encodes CASSLVQAGTPEAFF.